The clone carrying this T cell receptor beta chain has only one observation. A much more abundant neighbour one base away suggests this may be a read error. The CDR3 extends over 14 amino acids. Germline V gene sequence: CDR1 MNHEY, CDR2 SMNVEV (reference sequence). MiXCR, applied by TCRdb to the 5' RACE reads, yields one record per CDR3 protein. The sample contains hundreds of thousands of distinct CDR3 sequences, about 28% of which appear only once. This specimen belongs to a study of identical twins' blood T cells. Sequencing was performed on PBMCs. V gene TRBV27 combines with J gene TRBJ1-2, with D maybe TRBD1 (5 bases). The receptor comes from a woman aged 18 to 50 in good health. CDR3 protein: CVSKGIQLNYGYTF. DNA of the CDR3: TGTGTCAGCAAGGGGATCCAACTCAACTATGGCTACACCTTC.